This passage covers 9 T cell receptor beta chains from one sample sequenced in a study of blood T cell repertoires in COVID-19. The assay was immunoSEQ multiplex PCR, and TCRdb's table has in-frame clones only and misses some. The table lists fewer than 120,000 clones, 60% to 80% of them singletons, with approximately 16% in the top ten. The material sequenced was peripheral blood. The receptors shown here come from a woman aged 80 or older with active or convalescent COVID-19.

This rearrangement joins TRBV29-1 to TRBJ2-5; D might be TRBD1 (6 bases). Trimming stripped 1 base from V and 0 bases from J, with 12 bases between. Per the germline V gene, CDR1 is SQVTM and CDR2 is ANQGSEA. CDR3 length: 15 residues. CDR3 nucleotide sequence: TGCAGCGTTGAAGCCGAAACAGGGTACCAAGAGACCCAGTACTTC. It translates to CSVEAETGYQETQYF.

The CDR3 spells CASSSPTSGSRDTQYF. CDR3 in DNA: TGTGCCAGCAGTTCCCCGACTAGCGGGAGTAGAGATACGCAGTATTTT. The chain has TRBV27 and TRBJ2-3, with 12 bases aligning to TRBD2. Germline V CDR1 and CDR2: MNHEY, SMNVEV (reference sequence). V gave up 4 bases and J gave up 5 bases; unmatched junction bases: 7. The length of the CDR3 is 16 residues.

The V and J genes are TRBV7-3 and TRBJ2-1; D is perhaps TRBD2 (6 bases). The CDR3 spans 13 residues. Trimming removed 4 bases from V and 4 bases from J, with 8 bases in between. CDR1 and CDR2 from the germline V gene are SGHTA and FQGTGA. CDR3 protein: CASSSGTYNEQFF. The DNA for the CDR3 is TGTGCCAGCAGCTCCGGGACTTACAATGAGCAGTTCTTC.

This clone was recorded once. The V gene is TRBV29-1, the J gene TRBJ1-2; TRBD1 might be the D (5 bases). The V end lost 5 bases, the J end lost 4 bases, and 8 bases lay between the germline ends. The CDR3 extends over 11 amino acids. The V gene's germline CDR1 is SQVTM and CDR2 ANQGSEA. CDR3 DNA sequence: TGCAGCGTTCTGGGACTCTATGGCTACACCTTC. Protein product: CSVLGLYGYTF.

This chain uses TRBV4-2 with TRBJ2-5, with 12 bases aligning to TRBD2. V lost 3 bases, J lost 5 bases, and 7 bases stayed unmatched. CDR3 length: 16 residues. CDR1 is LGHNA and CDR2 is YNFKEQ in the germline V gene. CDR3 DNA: TGTGCCAGCAGCCAGACTAGCGGGAGAGGCGGGGAGACCCAGTACTTC. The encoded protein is CASSQTSGRGGETQYF.

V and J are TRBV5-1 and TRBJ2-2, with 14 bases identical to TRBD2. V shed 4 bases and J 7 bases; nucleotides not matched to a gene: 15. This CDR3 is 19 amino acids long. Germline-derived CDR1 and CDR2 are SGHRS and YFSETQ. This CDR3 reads CASSPGKGLAGEYGGELFF. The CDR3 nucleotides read TGCGCCAGCAGCCCGGGAAAGGGACTAGCGGGAGAATATGGCGGGGAGCTGTTTTTT.

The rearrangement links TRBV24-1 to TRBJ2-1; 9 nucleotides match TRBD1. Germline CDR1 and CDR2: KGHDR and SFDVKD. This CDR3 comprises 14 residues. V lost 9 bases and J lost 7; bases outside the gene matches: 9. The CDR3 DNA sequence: TGTGCCACCTCAGGGACAGGGATGAAGAATGAGCAGTTCTTC. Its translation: CATSGTGMKNEQFF.

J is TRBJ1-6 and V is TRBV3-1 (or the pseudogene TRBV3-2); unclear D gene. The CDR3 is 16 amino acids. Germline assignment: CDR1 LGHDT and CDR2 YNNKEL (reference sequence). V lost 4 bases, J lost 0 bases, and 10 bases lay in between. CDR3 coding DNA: TGTGCCAGCAGCCGTACAGATAGCTCCTATAATTCACCCCTCCACTTT. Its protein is CASSRTDSSYNSPLHF.

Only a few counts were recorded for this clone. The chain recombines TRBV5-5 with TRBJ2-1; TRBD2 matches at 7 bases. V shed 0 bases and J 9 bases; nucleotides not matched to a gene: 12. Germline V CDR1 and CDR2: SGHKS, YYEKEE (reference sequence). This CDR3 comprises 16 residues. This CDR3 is CASSLDGKPREGEQFF. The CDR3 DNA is TGTGCCAGCAGCTTGGACGGAAAGCCAAGGGAGGGTGAGCAGTTCTTC.